This T cell receptor beta chain comes out of a study of control samples from healthy donors and cancer patients. Profiled with immunoSEQ multiplex PCR; TCRdb holds only in-frame clones, not every one. The table records 150,000 or so clones, 70% to 90% of them present only once. Trimming cost V 6 bases and J 4 bases, with 7 bases left between them. Germline V lookup: CDR1 LNHDA, CDR2 SQIVND (reference sequence). The CDR3 totals 12 residues. The TCR comes from a man aged 18 to 35 in good health. This chain uses TRBV19 with TRBJ1-5; tentative D call: TRBD1 (5 bases). Sequencing was performed on blood. CDR3 DNA sequence: TGTGCCAGTAGGGCAGGGAATCAGCCCCAGCATTTT. Translation: CASRAGNQPQHF.